This is a list of T cell receptor beta chains from one sample in a study of blood T cell repertoires in COVID-19. This table comes from immunoSEQ multiplex PCR, and its TCRdb copy is limited to in-frame clones, with some not included. In the table there are approximately 200,000 clones, about 90% of which are singletons. The specimen sequenced was peripheral blood. The receptors derive from a man aged 40-55 years with active or convalescent COVID-19. Both conserved end residues are part of each CDR3. The order of the fields is V gene, D gene, clone size, J gene, CDR3 length, CDR3 protein, CDR3 DNA. The D gene is left open where the match is weak. The size field is filled for only some rows; it gives once, few, many or a size class.

>TRBV5-1|TRBD1|NA|TRBJ2-7|14
CASSLGPGGYEQYF
TGCGCCAGCAGCTTGGGCCCAGGGGGCTACGAGCAGTACTTC
>TRBV30|TRBD1|NA|TRBJ2-7|15
CAWSVPGQGKYEQYF
TGTGCCTGGAGTGTACCGGGACAGGGGAAATACGAGCAGTACTTC
>TRBV7-8|NA|NA|TRBJ1-4|17
CASSLEDSGGTNEKLFF
TGTGCCAGCAGCTTAGAGGACAGTGGGGGAACTAATGAAAAACTGTTTTTT
>TRBV5-1|NA|NA|TRBJ2-3|14
CASSVREGPDTQYF
TGCGCCAGCAGCGTTCGGGAAGGACCAGATACGCAGTATTTT
>TRBV9|TRBD1|once|TRBJ1-3|18
CASSVVAGGTLSGNTIYF
TGTGCCAGCAGCGTAGTGGCAGGGGGGACCCTCTCTGGAAACACCATATATTTT
>TRBV28|NA|NA|TRBJ2-5|13
CASLEGVGETQYF
TGTGCCAGCCTTGAGGGAGTGGGAGAGACCCAGTACTTC
>TRBV30|TRBD1|NA|TRBJ1-5|13
CAWSAQGGQPQHF
TGTGCCTGGAGTGCGCAGGGGGGCCAGCCCCAGCATTTT
>TRBV24-1|NA|NA|TRBJ2-5|15
CATSDPQGEGETQYF
TGTGCCACCAGTGACCCACAGGGGGAGGGAGAGACCCAGTACTTC
>TRBV5-1|NA|few|TRBJ1-1|14
CASSLFFGGTEAFF
TGCGCCAGCAGCTTATTTTTCGGGGGTACTGAAGCTTTCTTT
>TRBV29-1|TRBD1|NA|TRBJ1-2|14
CSVGEGAGAYGYTF
TGCAGCGTTGGAGAGGGGGCCGGCGCATATGGCTACACCTTC
>TRBV19|NA|NA|TRBJ1-2|16
CASSMIGQRQTYGYTF
TGTGCCAGTAGTATGATTGGACAGCGACAGACCTATGGCTACACCTTC
>TRBV20-1|NA|NA|TRBJ1-1|14
CSASGQAGLTEAFF
TGCAGTGCTAGTGGTCAGGCTGGATTGACTGAAGCTTTCTTT
>TRBV5-1|TRBD1|NA|TRBJ1-2|14
CASSRDRANYGYTF
TGCGCCAGCAGCCGGGACAGGGCTAACTATGGCTACACCTTC
>TRBV11-2|NA|NA|TRBJ2-5|10
CASGRETQYF
TGTGCCAGCGGGAGGGAGACCCAGTACTTC
>TRBV28|NA|NA|TRBJ2-7|12
CASSFSSYEQYF
TGTGCCAGCAGTTTCTCCTCCTACGAGCAGTACTTC
>TRBV19|TRBD1|few|TRBJ1-5|15
CATQLDRAGNQPQHF
TGTGCCACGCAATTAGACAGGGCGGGCAATCAGCCCCAGCATTTT
>TRBV14|TRBD1|NA|TRBJ1-6|16
CASSQDTGGWRSPLHF
TGTGCCAGCAGCCAAGACACAGGGGGCTGGAGGTCACCCCTCCACTTT
>TRBV7-3|TRBD2|NA|TRBJ2-7|14
CASSLTRRREVANF
TGTGCCAGCAGCTTAACGAGGCGGCGGGAGGTCGCTAACTTC
>TRBV5-1|NA|NA|TRBJ2-5|17
CASSLAPASLREETQYF
TGCGCCAGCAGCTTGGCCCCAGCTTCCCTGCGGGAAGAGACCCAGTACTTC
>TRBV2|TRBD1|NA|TRBJ1-2|17
CASSRRQGNLANYGYTF
TGTGCCAGCAGTCGCCGACAGGGTAATCTGGCTAACTATGGCTACACCTTC
>TRBV7-3|TRBD2|NA|TRBJ2-2|18
CASSPGLAGVKNTGELFF
TGTGCCAGCAGCCCGGGACTAGCGGGGGTTAAGAACACCGGGGAGCTGTTTTTT
>TRBV5-1|NA|NA|TRBJ2-7|13
CASSLVGTGAWHF
NA
>TRBV6-2/TRBV6-3|TRBD1|NA|TRBJ1-2|15
CASSRTGGSTYGYTF
TGTGCCAGCAGTAGAACAGGGGGCTCGACCTATGGCTACACCTTC
>TRBV2|NA|once|TRBJ1-2|16
CASSEGNRVKGYGYTF
TGTGCCAGCAGTGAGGGAAACAGGGTTAAGGGCTATGGCTACACCTTC
>TRBV11-2|NA|NA|TRBJ2-7|17
CASSLAGWSRSRPEQYF
TGTGCCAGCAGCTTAGCAGGGTGGTCTAGAAGTAGGCCCGAGCAGTACTTC
>TRBV11-2|NA|NA|TRBJ2-7|13
CASSFVRGYEQYF
TGTGCCAGCAGCTTCGTTCGGGGCTACGAGCAGTACTTC
>TRBV7-9|NA|few|TRBJ1-6|14
CASSLEQYNSPLHF
TGTGCCAGCAGCTTAGAACAGTATAATTCACCCCTCCACTTT